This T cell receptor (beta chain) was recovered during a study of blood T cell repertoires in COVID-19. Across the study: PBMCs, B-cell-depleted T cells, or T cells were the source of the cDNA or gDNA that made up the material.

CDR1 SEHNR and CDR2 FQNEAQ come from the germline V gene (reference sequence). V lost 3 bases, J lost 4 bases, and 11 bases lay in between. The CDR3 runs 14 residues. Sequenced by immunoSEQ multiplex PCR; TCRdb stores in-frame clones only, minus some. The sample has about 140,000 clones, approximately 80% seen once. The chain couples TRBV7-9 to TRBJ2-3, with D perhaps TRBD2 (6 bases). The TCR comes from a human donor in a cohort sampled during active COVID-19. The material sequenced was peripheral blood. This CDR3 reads CASSFQTGADTQYF. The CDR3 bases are TGTGCCAGCAGCTTCCAGACGGGGGCAGATACGCAGTATTTT.